This entry features one T cell receptor (beta chain) sequence. The entry originates in a study of blood T cell repertoires in COVID-19. Trimming removed 5 bases from V and 4 bases from J, with 12 bases in between. Per the germline V gene, CDR1 is GTSNPN and CDR2 is SVGIG (reference sequence). The CDR3 has 13 amino acids. The assay was immunoSEQ multiplex PCR, and TCRdb's table has in-frame clones only and misses some. The sample carries approximately 130,000 clones, 75% to 90% recorded once. Sequencing was carried out using PBMCs or T cells enriched from blood (not recorded which). This sequence originates from a man aged 30 to 39 who had recovered from COVID-19. This chain connects TRBV30 to TRBJ2-1, with a possible D match to TRBD1 (5 bases). The CDR3 spells CAWGRVGYNEQFF. DNA for the CDR3: TGTGCCTGGGGCAGGGTGGGATACAATGAGCAGTTCTTC.